A single T cell receptor (beta chain) is shown here with its context. The CDR3 sequence is 15 residues long. Trimming took 6 bases from V and 2 from J; bases not matched to a gene: 7. Germline lookup yields CDR1 MNHEY and CDR2 SMNVEV (reference sequence). Constant-region reverse primers amplified full-length variable regions, followed by semi-nested Nested Universal Primer A PCR. TCRdb passed the 5' RACE reads through MiXCR, listing each CDR3 protein once. The sample has 25,000 to 40,000 distinct CDR3 sequences; roughly 26% are singletons. V and J are TRBV27 and TRBJ2-7; 10 positions match TRBD2. Sequenced material: naive CD4+ T cells sorted from a lymph node. Subset defined: naive CD4+ T cells, CD4+CD45RA+CD25-. The TCR sequence derives from a female donor with breast cancer. The CDR3 sequence is CASRIGLADTYEQYF. The DNA for the CDR3 is TGTGCCAGCAGAATAGGACTAGCGGACACCTACGAGCAGTACTTC.